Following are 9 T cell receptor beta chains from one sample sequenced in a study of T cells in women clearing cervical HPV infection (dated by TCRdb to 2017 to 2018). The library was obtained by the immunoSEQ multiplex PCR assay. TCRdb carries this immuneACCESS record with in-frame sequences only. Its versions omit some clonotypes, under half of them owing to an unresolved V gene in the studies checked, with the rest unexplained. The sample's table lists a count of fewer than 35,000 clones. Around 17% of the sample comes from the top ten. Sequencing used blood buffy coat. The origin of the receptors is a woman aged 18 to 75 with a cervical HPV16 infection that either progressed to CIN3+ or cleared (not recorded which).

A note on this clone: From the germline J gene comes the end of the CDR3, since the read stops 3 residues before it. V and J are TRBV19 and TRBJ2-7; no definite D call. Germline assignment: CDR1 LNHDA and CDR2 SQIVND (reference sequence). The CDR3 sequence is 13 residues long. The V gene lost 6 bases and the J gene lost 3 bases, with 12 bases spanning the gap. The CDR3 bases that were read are TGTGCCAGTAGGGCCCAATTGAGCTACGAG. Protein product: CASRAQLSYE. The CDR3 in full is CASRAQLSYEQYF.

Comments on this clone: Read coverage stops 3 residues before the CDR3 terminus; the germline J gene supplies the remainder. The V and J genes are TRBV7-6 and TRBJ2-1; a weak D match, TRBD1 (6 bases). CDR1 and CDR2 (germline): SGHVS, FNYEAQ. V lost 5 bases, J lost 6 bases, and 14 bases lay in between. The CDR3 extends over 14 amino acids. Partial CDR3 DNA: TGTGCCAGCAGCATCAGTGGGACATTCAATGAG. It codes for CASSISGTFNE. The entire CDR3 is CASSISGTFNEQFF.

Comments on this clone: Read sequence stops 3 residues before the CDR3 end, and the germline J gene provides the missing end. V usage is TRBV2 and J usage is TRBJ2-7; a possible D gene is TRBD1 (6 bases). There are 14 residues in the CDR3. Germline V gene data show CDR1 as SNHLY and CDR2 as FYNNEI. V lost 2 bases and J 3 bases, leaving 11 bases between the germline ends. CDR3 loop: CASSELGAGYEQYF. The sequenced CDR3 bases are TGTGCCAGCAGTGAATTGGGGGCGGGCTACGAG.

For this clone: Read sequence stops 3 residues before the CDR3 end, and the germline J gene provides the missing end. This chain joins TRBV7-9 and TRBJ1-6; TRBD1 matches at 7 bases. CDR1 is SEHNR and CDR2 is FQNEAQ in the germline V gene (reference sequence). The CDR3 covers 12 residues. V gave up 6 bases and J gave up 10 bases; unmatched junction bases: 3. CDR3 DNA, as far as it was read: TGTGCCAGCAGACTACAGGGGTCACCC. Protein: CASRLQGSP. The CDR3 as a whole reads CASRLQGSPLHF.

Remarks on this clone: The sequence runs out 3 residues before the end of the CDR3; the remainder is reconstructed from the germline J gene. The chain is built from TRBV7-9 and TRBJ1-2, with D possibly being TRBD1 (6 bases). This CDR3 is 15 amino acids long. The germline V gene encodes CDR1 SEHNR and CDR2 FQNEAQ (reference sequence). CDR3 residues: CASSLVLRGRGDYTF. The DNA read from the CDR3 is TGTGCCAGCAGCTTAGTCCTCAGGGGCCGAGGAGAC.

The CDR3 bases that were read are TGTGCCAGCAGCACTCTTACACAGGGGCGCGGC. It codes for CASSTLTQGRG. The whole CDR3 region reads CASSTLTQGRGYTF. This chain uses TRBV5-6 with TRBJ1-2; 7 bases agree with TRBD1. With the read ending 3 residues before the CDR3 end, the germline J gene is used to fill in that end. The CDR3 has 14 amino acids. Germline V gene data show CDR1 as SGHDT and CDR2 as YYEEEE.

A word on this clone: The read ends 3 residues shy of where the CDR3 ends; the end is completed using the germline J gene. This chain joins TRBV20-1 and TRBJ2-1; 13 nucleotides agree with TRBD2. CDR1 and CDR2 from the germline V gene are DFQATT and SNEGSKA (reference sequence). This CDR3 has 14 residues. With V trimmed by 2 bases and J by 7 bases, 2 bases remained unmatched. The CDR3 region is CSARQGLAGNEQFF. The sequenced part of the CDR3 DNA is TGCAGTGCTAGACAGGGACTAGCGGGGAATGAG.

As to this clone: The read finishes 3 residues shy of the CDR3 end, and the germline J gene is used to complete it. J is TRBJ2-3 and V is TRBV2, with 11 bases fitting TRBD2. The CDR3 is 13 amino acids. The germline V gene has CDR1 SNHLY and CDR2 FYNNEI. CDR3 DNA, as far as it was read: TGTGCCAGCAAGGGACTAGCGGAGGAGACG. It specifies CASKGLAEET. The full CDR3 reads CASKGLAEETQYF.

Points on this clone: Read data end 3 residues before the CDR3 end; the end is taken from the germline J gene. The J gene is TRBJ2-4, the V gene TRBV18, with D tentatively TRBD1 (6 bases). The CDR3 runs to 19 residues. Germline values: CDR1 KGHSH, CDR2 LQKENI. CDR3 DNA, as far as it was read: TGTGCCAGCTCACCCCGACCGATTAACACAGGGACCTTTGGCTATGGT. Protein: CASSPRPINTGTFGYG. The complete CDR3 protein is CASSPRPINTGTFGYGQYF.